The 8 T cell receptor beta chains reported below all come from one sample, sequenced in a study of graft-versus-host responses after intestinal transplantation (dated by TCRdb to about 2021). The library was built by means of the immunoSEQ multiplex PCR assay. Here the immuneACCESS table is served through TCRdb, limited to in-frame sequences with V and J called. Missing clones are a known gap in these copies; in checked studies unresolved V genes cover under half, and the rest lacks a known reason. The sample includes some 110,000 clones, with approximately 90% observed a single time. Of the sample, approximately 0.25% is held by the ten largest clones. Antigens of these TCRs are unknown. The time point label corresponds to: cells obtained before transplantation from donor or recipient. Source: unstimulated CD4+ T cells sorted from spleen or lymph node cells, taken before transplant. The receptor source for this set is a human donor who was the organ donor for an intestinal transplant.

V is TRBV5-1 and J is TRBJ2-3; TRBD2 is a possible D gene (6 bases). Trimming removed 0 bases at V and 2 bases at J, with 10 bases between. The CDR3 runs 15 residues. From germline, CDR1 is SGHRS and CDR2 YFSETQ. The CDR3: CASSLGSSVTDTQYF. The CDR3 nucleotides are TGCGCCAGCAGCTTGGGGTCTAGCGTCACAGATACGCAGTATTTT.

Concerning this clone itself: The sample holds other DNA sequences that translate to the same CDR3. The chain has TRBV27 and TRBJ1-4, with TRBD1 as a possible D gene (6 bases). In germline, CDR1 is MNHEY, CDR2 SMNVEV (reference sequence). V was trimmed by 5 bases and J by 8 bases, leaving 27 bases between them. This CDR3 has 18 residues. The CDR3 sequence is CASSLYYRAVGRDEKLFF. The DNA of the CDR3 is TGTGCCAGCAGTCTGTACTACAGGGCCGTGGGAAGAGACGAAAAACTGTTTTTT.

V usage is TRBV11-2 and J usage is TRBJ1-2; perhaps TRBD1 as D (5 bases). The germline V and J ends were trimmed by 5 bases and 9 bases, with 10 bases remaining between them. Germline assignment: CDR1 SGHAT and CDR2 FQNNGV. The CDR3 has 11 amino acids. This CDR3 is CASSRDYCYTF. Written as DNA, the CDR3 is TGTGCCAGCAGCCGGGACTACTGCTACACCTTC. The variable domain in full, completed from reference TRBV11-2 and TRBJ1-2, reads EAGVAQSPRYKIIEKRQSVAFWCNPISGHATLYWYQQILGQGPKLLIQFQNNGVVDDSQLPKDRFSAERLKGVDSTLKIQPAKLEDSAVYLCASSRDYCYTFGSGTRLTVV.

The V and J genes are TRBV11-1 and TRBJ2-2; the match to TRBD1 covers 7 bases. The CDR3 is made up of 15 amino acids. The V gene end was trimmed by 7 bases and the J gene end by 6 bases; junction bases not matched to a gene: 11. In germline, CDR1 is SGHAT, CDR2 FQDESV (reference sequence). Here the CDR3 DNA reads TGTGCCAGCACCCTCTCGACAGGGTTACCCGGGGAGCTGTTTTTT. As protein: CASTLSTGLPGELFF.

The J gene is TRBJ2-3, the V gene TRBV7-3; 15 nucleotides line up with TRBD2. Germline V gene data show CDR1 as SGHTA and CDR2 as FQGTGA. V was clipped by 5 bases and J by 8 bases; unmatched bases: 8. The CDR3 consists of 16 residues. In DNA form, the CDR3 reads TGTGCCAGCAGCCCGATGTCGGGACTAGCGGGAGGTACGCAGTATTTT. Protein: CASSPMSGLAGGTQYF.

Notes on this clone: This same CDR3 is encoded by further DNA sequences in the sample. The J gene is TRBJ1-3, the V gene TRBV5-1, with D tentatively TRBD1 (6 bases). Trimming removed 1 base at V and 1 base at J, with 6 bases between. The CDR3 is made up of 14 amino acids. CDR1 SGHRS and CDR2 YFSETQ come from the germline V gene. The CDR3 nucleotides are TGCGCCAGCAGCTTGACAGGGTCTGGAAACACCATATATTTT. Protein product: CASSLTGSGNTIYF.

This clone was seen just once. The genes are TRBV2 and TRBJ2-1, with 9 positions matching TRBD2. Germline V gene data show CDR1 as SNHLY and CDR2 as FYNNEI. The CDR3 is 14 amino acids. V trimming: 9 bases; J trimming: 1 base; junction bases outside the gene matches: 4. Here the CDR3 reads CASYSGGSYNEQFF. The CDR3 DNA reads as TGTGCCAGTTATAGCGGGGGTTCCTACAATGAGCAGTTCTTC.

The V call is TRBV7-9, the J call TRBJ1-2; the D is unclear. The V and J ends lost 5 bases and 4 bases respectively, with 20 bases between them. The CDR3 contains 16 residues. Germline CDR1 and CDR2: SEHNR and FQNEAQ (reference sequence). CDR3 sequence reads: CASSRFEVRHSYGYTF. CDR3 coding DNA: TGTGCCAGCAGCCGCTTTGAGGTCCGGCATAGCTATGGCTACACCTTC.